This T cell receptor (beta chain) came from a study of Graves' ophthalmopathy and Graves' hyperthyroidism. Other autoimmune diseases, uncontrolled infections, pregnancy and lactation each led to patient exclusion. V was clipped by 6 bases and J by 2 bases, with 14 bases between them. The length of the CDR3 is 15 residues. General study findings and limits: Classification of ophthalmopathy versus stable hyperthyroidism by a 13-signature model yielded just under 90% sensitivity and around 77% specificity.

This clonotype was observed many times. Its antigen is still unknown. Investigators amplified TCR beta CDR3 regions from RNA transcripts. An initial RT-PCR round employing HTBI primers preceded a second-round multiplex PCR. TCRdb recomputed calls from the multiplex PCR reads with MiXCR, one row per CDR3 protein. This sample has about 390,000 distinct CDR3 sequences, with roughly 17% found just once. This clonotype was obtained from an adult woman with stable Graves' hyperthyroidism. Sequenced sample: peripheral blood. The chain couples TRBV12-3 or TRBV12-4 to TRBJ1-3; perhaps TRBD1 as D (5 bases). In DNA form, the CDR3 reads TGTGCCAGCAGGTCCAGGGTTCAACCTGGAAACACCATATATTTT. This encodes CASRSRVQPGNTIYF.